These 6 T cell receptor beta chains were all obtained from the same sample, sequenced in a study of cytomegalovirus exposure and HLA in healthy donors. PCR primers comprised 60 Vbeta and 13 Jbeta primers. The assay was immunoSEQ multiplex PCR, and TCRdb's table has in-frame clones only and misses some. The table records under 80,000 clones, roughly 76% of them present only once. Material for sequencing was PBMCs. These receptors were obtained from a woman aged 40 to 50 in good health and CMV-seronegative.

This chain links TRBV19 with TRBJ2-1; D perhaps matches TRBD2 (5 bases). Germline loops: CDR1 LNHDA, CDR2 SQIVND (reference sequence). V lost 8 bases and J lost 1, with 12 bases in between. This CDR3 is 14 amino acids long. DNA of the CDR3: TGTGCCAGTGCTACCCGGGATTCCTACAATGAGCAGTTCTTC. The encoded protein is CASATRDSYNEQFF.

This clone has just one count. This rearrangement joins TRBV29-1 to TRBJ2-2, with 7 bases that match TRBD2. The CDR3 has 13 amino acids. Looked up from germline, CDR1 is SQVTM and CDR2 is ANQGSEA. With V trimmed by 7 bases and J by 1 base, 3 bases remained unmatched. CDR3 region: CSGQRENTGELFF. CDR3 DNA: TGCAGCGGCCAGCGGGAGAACACCGGGGAGCTGTTTTTT.

CDR3: CASSRLAGDTGELFF. CDR3 nucleotides: TGTGCCAGCAGCCGACTAGCGGGAGACACCGGGGAGCTGTTTTTT. The chain combines TRBV7-9 with TRBJ2-2; TRBD2 aligns across 12 bases. V gave up 5 bases and J gave up 3 bases; unmatched junction bases: 1. CDR1 and CDR2 from the germline V gene are SEHNR and FQNEAQ (reference sequence). The CDR3 covers 15 residues.

This clone was recorded a few times. V and J are TRBV7-2 and TRBJ1-2; 7 bases map to TRBD1. Germline trimming cut 4 bases from V and 3 bases from J; bases unmatched to any gene: 14. The germline V gene encodes CDR1 SGHTA and CDR2 FQGNSA. This CDR3 has 17 amino acids. CDR3 in amino acids: CASSSPLTGSWDYGYTF. The CDR3 DNA reads TGTGCCAGCAGCTCCCCTTTGACAGGGTCCTGGGACTATGGCTACACCTTC. Drawing the rest from reference TRBV7-2 and TRBJ1-2, the complete variable domain is GAGVSQSPSNKVTEKGKDVELRCDPISGHTALYWYRQSLGQGLEFLIYFQGNSAPDKSGLPSDRFSAERTGGSVSTLTIQRTQQEDSAVYLCASSSPLTGSWDYGYTFGSGTRLTVV.

CDR3 residues: CAWSPGTGTLQYF. In nucleotides, the CDR3 is TGTGCCTGGAGTCCCGGGACAGGGACATTGCAGTACTTC. The chain carries TRBV30 and TRBJ2-5, with TRBD1 identical over 9 bases. This CDR3 comprises 13 residues. The V gene end was trimmed by 2 bases and the J gene end by 11 bases; junction bases not matched to a gene: 9. Germline loops: CDR1 GTSNPN, CDR2 SVGIG (reference sequence).

In DNA, the CDR3 is TGTGCCAGCAGTGAATATGGGGGCGCAGGGACTGAAGCTTTCTTT. Protein product: CASSEYGGAGTEAFF. The chain joins TRBV2 to TRBJ1-1; D possibly corresponds to TRBD1 (6 bases). This CDR3 region has 15 residues. V lost 2 bases and J 5 bases, leaving 15 bases between the germline ends. Germline V gene sequence: CDR1 SNHLY, CDR2 FYNNEI.